A single T cell receptor (beta chain) is shown here with its context. The conserved final phenylalanine or tryptophan is absent from the CDR3, which likely points to a read error. This sample is part of a study of patients and donors after allogeneic stem cell transplantation. A single record per CDR3 protein comes from TCRdb applying MiXCR to the RT-PCR reads. The sample holds roughly 180,000 distinct CDR3 sequences; 35% to 50% are singletons and the top ten take 25% to 35%. V lost 2 bases, J lost 7 bases, and 11 bases lay in between. The CDR3 runs to 13 residues. CDR1 is MNHEY and CDR2 is SVGAGI in the germline V gene.

The sequencing input was blood, either unsorted or a sorted T cell fraction (not recorded which). The genes are TRBV6-5 and TRBJ1-1, with D possibly matching TRBD1 (6 bases). This TCR came from a human donor who was either an allogeneic HSCT recipient or a stem cell or donor lymphocyte infusion donor (not recorded which). It is not recorded whose cells these are; they may come from a transplant donor. The CDR3 sequence is CASSYDQGNEAFL. The CDR3, as DNA: TGTGCCAGCAGTTACGACCAGGGGAATGAAGCTTTCCTT.